The 14 T cell receptor beta chains presented below share a single source sample, sequenced in a study of OX40 agonist ivuxolimab in advanced cancers. TCRdb's copy holds only in-frame clones and misses some; the assay was immunoSEQ multiplex PCR. The sample has under 30,000 clones, about three quarters seen once. The sample here was CD4+ or CD8+ T cells sorted from blood, taken in a trial of the OX40 agonist ivuxolimab. The receptors here all came from an adult with an advanced solid tumor such as melanoma, head and neck, liver or kidney cancer.

The chain uses TRBV4-3 and TRBJ1-1; 9 positions agree with TRBD1. CDR3 length: 14 residues. CDR1 is LGHNA, CDR2 YSLEER, per germline. Trimming at V came to 4 bases and at J to 1 base, leaving 1 base not matched to a gene. The CDR3 reads CASSPGQGNTEAFF. CDR3 nucleotides: TGCGCCAGCAGCCCGGGACAGGGGAACACTGAAGCTTTCTTT.

The chain uses TRBV6-5 and TRBJ2-7; 7 bases line up with TRBD1. CDR1 is MNHEY, CDR2 SVGAGI, per germline. J gave up 1 base and V 5 bases, and 5 bases lay outside the gene matches. The CDR3 spans 14 residues. CDR3 sequence (DNA): TGTGCCAGCAGTCCCTTGACAGGGTCCTACGAGCAGTACTTC. It encodes CASSPLTGSYEQYF.

The genes are TRBV6-1 and TRBJ2-3; D ambiguous. The V gene lost 2 bases and the J gene lost 2 bases, with 8 bases spanning the gap. The CDR3 spans 14 residues. Per the germline V gene, CDR1 is MNHNS and CDR2 is SASEGT. The CDR3 bases are TGTGCCAGCAGTGAACCTACAGACACAGATACGCAGTATTTT. The encoded protein is CASSEPTDTDTQYF.

The chain couples TRBV6-5 to TRBJ1-4; no definite D call. In germline, CDR1 is MNHEY, CDR2 SVGAGI. The CDR3 covers 15 residues. With 7 bases removed from V and 7 bases from J, the gap between germline ends came to 19 bases. The CDR3 DNA is TGTGCCAGCAAAGAATGGACGTGGGGAGTTGAAAAACTGTTTTTT. Encoded protein: CASKEWTWGVEKLFF.

The rearrangement joins TRBV21-1 to TRBJ2-5; the listed D gene, TRBD2, was not tested against the DNA. TRBV21-1 is assigned pseudogene status. This CDR3 comprises 13 residues. CDR3 in amino acids: CASSIPGWETQYF. The DNA for the CDR3 is TGTGCCAGCAGCATCCCGGGGTGGGAGACCCAGTACTTC.

The J gene is TRBJ1-4, the V gene TRBV5-5; 9 bases fit TRBD1. The CDR3 length is 16 residues. Looked up from germline, CDR1 is SGHKS and CDR2 is YYEKEE (reference sequence). The V segment lost 4 bases and the J segment 7 bases; nucleotides outside the gene matches: 11. The CDR3 coding sequence is TGTGCCAGCAGCCAACCGGACAGGGGAGGGGCTGAAAAACTGTTTTTT. It encodes CASSQPDRGGAEKLFF.

CDR3 nucleotide sequence: TGTGCCAGCAGCTTAGCCAGTCTTGAAAAACTGTTTTTT. The encoded protein is CASSLASLEKLFF. The chain is built from TRBV11-3 and TRBJ1-4; no clear D gene. Per the germline V gene, CDR1 is SGHNT and CDR2 is YENEEA. The V end was cut by 1 base, the J end by 7 bases, with 7 bases between. This CDR3 contains 13 residues. The full variable domain, its missing parts supplied by reference TRBV11-3 and TRBJ1-4, is EAGVVQSPRYKIIEKKQPVAFWCNPISGHNTLYWYLQNLGQGPELLIRYENEEAVDDSQLPKDRFSAERLKGVDSTLKIQPAELGDSAVYLCASSLASLEKLFFGSGTQLSVL.

In this sample, this clone turned up a few times. The V call is TRBV2, the J call TRBJ2-7; D unclear. CDR1 and CDR2 (germline): SNHLY, FYNNEI. This CDR3 comprises 10 residues. Trimming removed 4 bases from V and 5 bases from J, with 3 bases in between. This CDR3 is CASSADEQYF. CDR3 DNA sequence: TGTGCCAGCAGTGCCGACGAGCAGTACTTC.

The gene calls are TRBV5-6 and TRBJ2-7, with TRBD1 matching over 10 bases. The CDR3 totals 14 residues. The germline V gene encodes CDR1 SGHDT and CDR2 YYEEEE. After removal of 5 bases from V and 7 bases from J, the junction contained 9 bases not matched to a gene. The CDR3 reads CASSPGTGDREQYF. CDR3 DNA: TGTGCCAGCAGTCCCGGGACAGGGGATAGGGAGCAGTACTTC.

The J gene is TRBJ1-1, the V gene TRBV6-6; the D is unclear. The germline CDR1 and CDR2 sequences are MNHNY and SVGAGI (reference sequence). Trimming pared 7 bases from V and 1 base from J, leaving 10 bases between. The CDR3 extends over 13 amino acids. CDR3 amino acids: CASNTYRNTEAFF. CDR3 coding DNA: TGTGCCAGCAATACCTACCGGAACACTGAAGCTTTCTTT.

The rearrangement uses TRBV7-9 and TRBJ2-2; perhaps TRBD2 as D (6 bases). CDR1 SEHNR and CDR2 FQNEAQ come from the germline V gene (reference sequence). The ends were cut back, 0 bases at V and 6 bases at J, with 11 bases in the middle. This CDR3 comprises 15 residues. This chain's CDR3 is CASSLAETRAGELFF. The CDR3 DNA follows: TGTGCCAGCAGCTTAGCGGAGACTAGGGCCGGGGAGCTGTTTTTT.

This rearrangement joins TRBV27 to TRBJ1-4; 7 nucleotides agree with TRBD1. The CDR3 consists of 16 residues. V shed 6 bases and J 8 bases; nucleotides not matched to a gene: 15. CDR1 and CDR2 (germline): MNHEY, SMNVEV (reference sequence). CDR3 loop: CASSLRTGVVLEKLFF. In nucleotides, the CDR3 is TGTGCCAGCAGCCTCCGCACAGGGGTGGTATTAGAAAAACTGTTTTTT.

This chain uses TRBV4-3 with TRBJ1-1, with a weak D call TRBD1 (5 bases). The CDR3 length is 15 residues. Between the trimmed V and J ends, which lost 1 base and 6 bases, there was a span of 15 bases. Germline V gene sequence: CDR1 LGHNA, CDR2 YSLEER. CDR3 nucleotides: TGCGCCAGCAGCCAAGCCCTCTACCAGGGTTCTGAAGCTTTCTTT. As protein: CASSQALYQGSEAFF.

The chain combines TRBV19 with TRBJ2-7; D possibly corresponds to TRBD2 (5 bases). Germline loops: CDR1 LNHDA, CDR2 SQIVND (reference sequence). Trimming cost V 3 bases and J 3 bases, with 6 bases left between them. The CDR3 length is 12 residues. CDR3 sequence (DNA): TGTGCCAGTAGTATCAGCGGCTACGAGCAGTACTTC. Its protein product is CASSISGYEQYF.